This T cell receptor beta chain was sequenced during a study of regulatory T cells in long-lasting Graves disease. Broader study findings: Lower TCR diversity was seen in persistent Graves' patients than in newly diagnosed ones.

The sample's time point: newly diagnosed GD, antithyroid drugs for less than 3 months. The TCR library used RNA extracted from PBMCs. This clonotype was detected ten times or more. Its antigen is still unknown. Sequencing libraries for TCR beta were prepared with iRepertoire HTBI primers and Arm-PCR of CDR3 regions. TCRdb itself ran the multiplex PCR reads through MiXCR, one entry per CDR3 protein. The sample shows around 500,000 distinct CDR3 sequences, about 12% of them seen only once. These data also featured in a second study, about T cells in Graves' hyperthyroidism and ophthalmopathy.

Here the sequenced sample was peripheral blood mononuclear cells (PBMCs), taken at new diagnosis, from a patient treated with antithyroid drugs. This TCR came from a woman in her twenties or thirties with Graves disease.

CDR3 protein: CAISQRGTSGSMNEQFF. DNA for the CDR3: TGTGCCATCAGCCAAAGGGGGACTAGCGGGAGTATGAATGAGCAGTTCTTC. The rearrangement links TRBV10-3 to TRBJ2-1; 14 bases line up with TRBD2. J gave up 7 bases and V 6 bases, and 11 bases lay outside the gene matches. This CDR3 comprises 17 residues. CDR1 and CDR2 (germline): ENHRY, SYGVKD.